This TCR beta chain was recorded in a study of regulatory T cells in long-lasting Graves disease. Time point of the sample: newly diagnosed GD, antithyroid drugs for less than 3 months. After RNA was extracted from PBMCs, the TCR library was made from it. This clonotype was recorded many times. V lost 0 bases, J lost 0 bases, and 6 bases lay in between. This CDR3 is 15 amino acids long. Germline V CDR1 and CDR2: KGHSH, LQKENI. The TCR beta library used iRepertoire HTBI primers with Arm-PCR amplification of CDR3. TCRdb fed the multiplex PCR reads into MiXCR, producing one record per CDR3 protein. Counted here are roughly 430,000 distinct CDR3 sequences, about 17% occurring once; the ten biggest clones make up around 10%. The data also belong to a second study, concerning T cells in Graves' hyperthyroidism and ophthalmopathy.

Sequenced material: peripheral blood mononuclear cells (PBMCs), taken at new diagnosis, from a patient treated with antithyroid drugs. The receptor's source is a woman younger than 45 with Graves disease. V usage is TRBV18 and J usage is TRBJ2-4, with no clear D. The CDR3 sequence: CASSPPLAAKNIQYF. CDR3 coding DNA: TGTGCCAGCTCACCACCTCTGGCAGCCAAAAACATTCAGTACTTC.